This passage covers 23 T cell receptor beta chains from one sample sequenced in a study of CD8 T cells in Susac syndrome. RNA was extracted with the RNeasy kit, and a quantity of roughly 0.45 to 1 ug was reverse transcribed using random hexamers. TCRdb called the immunoSEQ multiplex PCR reads again in MiXCR, with one record for every CDR3 protein. The sample yields 80,000 or so distinct CDR3 sequences, 94% seen once. Sequenced material: CD8+ T cells from PBMCs. These receptors all come from a human donor in good health.

V is TRBV27 and J is TRBJ2-4; D may match TRBD1 or TRBD2 (6 bases each). The CDR3 runs to 11 residues. V lost 6 bases and J 13 bases, leaving 13 bases between the germline ends. The germline CDR1 and CDR2 sequences are MNHEY and SMNVEV (reference sequence). The CDR3: CASSSGGGQYF. CDR3 nucleotide sequence: TGTGCCAGCAGCTCAGGAGGGGGGCAGTACTTC.

The chain links TRBV29-1 to TRBJ1-1; D possibly corresponds to TRBD1 (5 bases). The CDR3 spans 14 residues. The germline V gene encodes CDR1 SQVTM and CDR2 ANQGSEA. The V end was cut by 5 bases, the J end by 4 bases, with 17 bases between. CDR3 loop: CSVRRGDGSTEAFF. The CDR3 DNA sequence: TGCAGCGTTAGGAGAGGGGATGGGAGCACTGAAGCTTTCTTT.

The chain recombines TRBV4-1 with TRBJ2-7, with unresolved D. This CDR3 comprises 15 residues. The germline gives CDR1 MGHRA, CDR2 YSYEKL. Trimming removed 1 base from V and 2 bases from J, with 12 bases in between. CDR3 coding DNA: TGCGCCAGCAGCCAAGGGTGGTGTGCAACCTACGAGCAGTACGTC. Protein: CASSQGWCATYEQYV.

The chain links TRBV20-1 to TRBJ2-7, with D tentatively TRBD1 (5 bases). The CDR3 runs to 13 residues. Germline V gene data show CDR1 as DFQATT and CDR2 as SNEGSKA (reference sequence). Trimming stripped 0 bases from V and 4 bases from J, with 10 bases between. Here the CDR3 reads CSARDPQGYEQYV. The CDR3 DNA reads TGCAGTGCTAGAGACCCCCAGGGATACGAGCAGTACGTC.

The V gene is TRBV9, the J gene TRBJ2-1; D gene ambiguous. The CDR3 runs 13 residues. Looked up from germline, CDR1 is SGDLS and CDR2 is YYNGEE. The ends were cut back, 4 bases at V and 8 bases at J, with 13 bases in the middle. CDR3 sequence (DNA): TGTGCCAGCAGCTCCCCATACGGCGATGAGCAGTTCTTC. Its translation is CASSSPYGDEQFF. The whole variable domain, remainder taken from reference TRBV9 and TRBJ2-1, is DSGVTQTPKHLITATGQRVTLRCSPRSGDLSVYWYQQSLDQGLQFLIQYYNGEERAKGNILERFSAQQFPDLHSELNLSSLELGDSALYFCASSSPYGDEQFFGPGTRLTVL.

This chain connects TRBV9 to TRBJ2-1; D not certain. V was cut by 3 bases and J by 2 bases, with 12 bases left in between. There are 15 residues in the CDR3. CDR1 is SGDLS, CDR2 YYNGEE, per germline. CDR3 in amino acids: CASSGWITTYNEQFF. The CDR3 coding sequence is TGTGCCAGCAGCGGATGGATCACTACCTACAATGAGCAGTTCTTC. The whole variable domain, remainder taken from reference TRBV9 and TRBJ2-1, is DSGVTQTPKHLITATGQRVTLRCSPRSGDLSVYWYQQSLDQGLQFLIQYYNGEERAKGNILERFSAQQFPDLHSELNLSSLELGDSALYFCASSGWITTYNEQFFGPGTRLTVL.

The chain links TRBV14 to TRBJ2-5; a possible D gene is TRBD1 (6 bases). CDR3 size: 15 residues. The germline V gene encodes CDR1 SGHDN and CDR2 FVKESK. Trimming stripped 0 bases from V and 5 bases from J, with 13 bases between. This CDR3 is CASSQEQTGMETQYF. The CDR3 DNA reads as TGTGCCAGCAGCCAAGAACAAACAGGGATGGAGACCCAGTACTTC.

This clonotype was recorded only once. V and J are TRBV25-1 and TRBJ2-1; D is ambiguous. Trimming took off 3 bases at V and 13 bases at J, with 10 bases between the two ends. There are 11 residues in the CDR3. The germline CDR1 and CDR2 sequences are MGHDK and SYGVNS. DNA of the CDR3: TGTGCCAGCAGTGACGTGGAAACACAGTTCTTC. Amino acid sequence: CASSDVETQFF.

The chain employs TRBV7-9 and TRBJ2-1, with 7 bases that match TRBD1. The J segment lost 6 bases and the V segment lost 4 bases, leaving 15 bases of the junction unmatched. There are 17 residues in the CDR3. Germline V lookup: CDR1 SEHNR, CDR2 FQNEAQ (reference sequence). CDR3 loop: CASSSLDRITDPNEQFF. The DNA of the CDR3 is TGTGCCAGCAGCTCCCTGGACAGGATAACCGACCCCAATGAGCAGTTCTTC.

V gene TRBV9 combines with J gene TRBJ1-1; 7 bases agree with TRBD1. CDR1 and CDR2 from the germline V gene are SGDLS and YYNGEE. The V gene end was trimmed by 3 bases and the J gene end by 7 bases; junction bases not matched to a gene: 6. The CDR3 extends over 13 amino acids. The DNA of the CDR3 is TGTGCCAGCAGCGGTGGGACAGAAATTGAAGCTTTCTTT. The encoded protein is CASSGGTEIEAFF. Drawing the rest from reference TRBV9 and TRBJ1-1, the complete variable domain is DSGVTQTPKHLITATGQRVTLRCSPRSGDLSVYWYQQSLDQGLQFLIQYYNGEERAKGNILERFSAQQFPDLHSELNLSSLELGDSALYFCASSGGTEIEAFFGQGTRLTVV.

CDR3: CASSQGDTLTSEAFF. In nucleotides, the CDR3 is TGCGCCAGCAGCCAAGGGGACACCCTAACTTCTGAAGCTTTCTTT. The genes are TRBV4-3 and TRBJ1-1; TRBD1 might be the D (6 bases). Trimming cost V 1 base and J 6 bases, with 15 bases left between them. Germline V gene lookup returns CDR1 LGHNA and CDR2 YSLEER. CDR3 size: 15 residues.

The rearrangement links TRBV7-2 to TRBJ2-5; D is perhaps TRBD2 (6 bases). Deletions cut 4 bases from V and 8 bases from J, with 20 bases between. In germline, CDR1 is SGHTA, CDR2 FQGNSA. The CDR3 covers 15 residues. CDR3 loop: CASSSHPGLAETQYF. In nucleotides, the CDR3 is TGTGCCAGCAGCTCCCATCCGGGACTCGCCGAAACCCAGTACTTC.

The chain recombines TRBV20-1 with TRBJ1-1; tentatively, D is TRBD1 (5 bases). From germline, CDR1 is DFQATT and CDR2 SNEGSKA (reference sequence). There are 12 residues in the CDR3. CDR3 loop: CGGTQGGTEAFF. CDR3 bases: TGCGGCGGGACCCAGGGAGGCACTGAAGCTTTCTTT.

The chain recombines TRBV2 with TRBJ2-1; D gene uncertain. The CDR3 has 14 residues. The ends were cut back, 3 bases at V and 3 bases at J, with 9 bases in the middle. CDR1 SNHLY and CDR2 FYNNEI come from the germline V gene. In nucleotides, the CDR3 is TGTGCCAGCAGTGATAGGCCAAGCTACAATGAGCAGTTCTTC. Translating it yields CASSDRPSYNEQFF.

This sequence joins TRBV30 and TRBJ1-1; possibly TRBD1 for D (5 bases). The CDR3 contains 15 residues. Germline V lookup: CDR1 GTSNPN, CDR2 SVGIG (reference sequence). V was pared by 3 bases and J by 1 base, with 15 bases between. CDR3 sequence (DNA): TGTGCCTGGAGGGACACGCCGAATCAGAACACTGAAGCTTTCTTT. Amino acid sequence: CAWRDTPNQNTEAFF.

V usage is TRBV6-5 and J usage is TRBJ1-1, with D tentatively TRBD1 (5 bases). CDR1 is MNHEY and CDR2 is SVGAGI in the germline V gene. The CDR3 contains 14 residues. With 8 bases removed from V and 1 base from J, the gap between germline ends came to 14 bases. The DNA for the CDR3 is TGTGCCAGCCCATCCGGTGGGGGGAACACTGAAGCTTTCTTT. This translates into CASPSGGGNTEAFF.

This clonotype was recorded once. CDR3 residues: CATQLEAFGTDTQYF. The CDR3 DNA reads as TGTGCCACCCAGTTAGAAGCTTTCGGCACAGATACGCAGTATTTT. The rearrangement joins TRBV6-5 to TRBJ2-3; D is uncertain. This CDR3 region has 15 residues. CDR1 and CDR2 from the germline V gene are MNHEY and SVGAGI. V was cut by 10 bases and J by 1 base, with 18 bases left in between.

The chain carries TRBV15 and TRBJ2-7; weak D call: TRBD1 (6 bases). The CDR3 spans 16 residues. Germline values: CDR1 LNHNV, CDR2 YYDKDF (reference sequence). Deletions cut 0 bases from V and 5 bases from J, with 17 bases between. CDR3 residues: CATSRDLSGHGDEQYF. CDR3 DNA sequence: TGTGCCACCAGCAGAGATTTATCGGGACACGGTGACGAGCAGTACTTC.

This chain uses TRBV7-9 with TRBJ2-2, with D uncertain. Trimming removed 0 bases at V and 6 bases at J, with 5 bases between. Germline V gives CDR1 SEHNR, CDR2 FQNEAQ (reference sequence). This CDR3 has 13 residues. The CDR3 sequence: CASSLAGSGELFF. In DNA form, the CDR3 reads TGTGCCAGCAGCTTAGCGGGGTCCGGGGAGCTGTTTTTT.

This chain joins TRBV12-3 or TRBV12-4 and TRBJ1-5, with D possibly TRBD1 on 6 matching bases. The V end lost 2 bases, the J end lost 3 bases, and 8 bases lay between the germline ends. CDR3 length equals 14 residues. The DNA for the CDR3 is TGTGCCAGCAGTTTAACGGGGGCCAATCAGCCCCAGCATTTT. Amino acids: CASSLTGANQPQHF.

The chain combines TRBV20-1 with TRBJ2-1; 13 bases are a match to TRBD2. The V and J ends lost 5 bases and 10 bases, in that order; junction bases with no gene match: 8. This CDR3 has 14 amino acids. CDR1 DFQATT and CDR2 SNEGSKA come from the germline V gene (reference sequence). In DNA, the CDR3 is TGCAGTGCTCCCCGTGCGACTAGCGGGAGGGAGCAGTTCTTC. Amino acid sequence: CSAPRATSGREQFF.

The chain uses TRBV12-3 or TRBV12-4 and TRBJ2-4, with D perhaps matching TRBD2 (5 bases). Trimming stripped 7 bases from V and 7 bases from J, with 14 bases between. The CDR3 covers 13 residues. CDR3 sequence reads: CASTSAAANIQYF. CDR3 nucleotide sequence: TGTGCCAGCACCTCAGCAGCGGCCAACATTCAGTACTTC.

The J gene is TRBJ1-2, the V gene TRBV6-5; weak D call: TRBD1 (5 bases). The CDR3 totals 14 residues. V shed 2 bases and J shed 5 bases, with 12 bases lying between them. Looked up from germline, CDR1 is MNHEY and CDR2 is SVGAGI. The DNA of the CDR3 is TGTGCCAGCAGTTACGGGGCAGGAACTTATGGCTACACCTTC. It encodes CASSYGAGTYGYTF.